This T cell receptor (beta chain) was recovered during a study of T cells after yellow fever vaccination. TCRdb passed the 5' RACE reads through MiXCR, listing each CDR3 protein once. The sample includes approximately 600,000 distinct CDR3 sequences, about 12% of them seen just once. Germline lookup yields CDR1 SGHRS and CDR2 YFSETQ. CDR3 length: 13 residues. The ends lost 1 base at V and 5 bases at J; junction bases unmatched: 2. Specimen: PBMCs, collected on the day of the yellow fever booster vaccination. V gene TRBV5-1 combines with J gene TRBJ2-7; 8 nucleotides line up with TRBD2. This TCR derives from a man aged 25 to 40 who received the YFV17D yellow fever vaccine. DNA for the CDR3: TGCGCCAGCAGCTTGCTGACTAGCGACGAGCAGTACTTC. Encoded protein: CASSLLTSDEQYF.